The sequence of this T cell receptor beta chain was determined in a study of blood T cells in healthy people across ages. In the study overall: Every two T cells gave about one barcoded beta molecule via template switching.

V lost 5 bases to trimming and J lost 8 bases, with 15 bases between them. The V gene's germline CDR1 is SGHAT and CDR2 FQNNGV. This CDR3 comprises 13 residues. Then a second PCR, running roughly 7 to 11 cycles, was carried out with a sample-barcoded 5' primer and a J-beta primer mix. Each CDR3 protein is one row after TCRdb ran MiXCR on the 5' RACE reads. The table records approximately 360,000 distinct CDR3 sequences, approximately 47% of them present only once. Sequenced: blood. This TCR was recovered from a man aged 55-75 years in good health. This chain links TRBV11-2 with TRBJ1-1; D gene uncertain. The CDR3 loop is CASSPSAPREAFF. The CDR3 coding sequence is TGTGCCAGCAGCCCATCTGCCCCAAGGGAAGCTTTCTTT.